A single sample is the source of the 9 T cell receptor beta chains below, sequenced in a study of T cells expressing NK-cell markers. No DNA is given; TCRdb re-called the 5' RACE reads and lists each CDR3 protein once. The specimen's table records tens of thousands of distinct CDR3 sequences. Sequenced sample: blood T cells: a sorted CD56 or NKG2C T cell subset, CD4+ or CD8+ T cells, or bulk PBMC T cells (not recorded which). The receptors here all came from a woman between 18 and 70 years old in good health.

The chain employs TRBV4-1 and TRBJ1-1. Germline values: CDR1 MGHRA, CDR2 YSYEKL. The CDR3 has 15 residues. The CDR3 spells CASSQGATLNTEAFF.

The rearrangement links TRBV5-6 to TRBJ2-2; the TRBD2 assignment by TCRdb is unverifiable without DNA. Germline CDR1 and CDR2: SGHDT and YYEEEE. The CDR3 totals 15 residues. CDR3 amino acids: CASSLGTSGSRELFF.

The CDR3 sequence: CAIGPPPDGTEIYEQYF. The V call is TRBV10-3, the J call TRBJ2-7; TCRdb selects TRBD1, and the lack of DNA leaves this call unchecked. Germline CDR1 ENHRY, CDR2 SYGVKD. The CDR3 loop spans 17 amino acids.

This chain connects TRBV5-1 to TRBJ2-7. The CDR3 has 14 amino acids. Germline V gene data show CDR1 as SGHRS and CDR2 as YFSETQ. CDR3 sequence reads: CASSFRVLPYEQYF. Using reference TRBV5-1 and TRBJ2-7 for the parts outside the CDR3, the full variable domain is KAGVTQTPRYLIKTRGQQVTLSCSPISGHRSVSWYQQTPGQGLQFLFEYFSETQRNKGNFPGRFSGRQFSNSRSEMNVSTLELGDSALYLCASSFRVLPYEQYFGPGTRLTVT.

The rearrangement joins TRBV4-1 to TRBJ2-5; the D gene TCRdb calls, TRBD1, cannot be checked with no DNA. The CDR3 has 14 residues. Germline values: CDR1 MGHRA, CDR2 YSYEKL. The CDR3: CASSQEGAPETQYF.

The chain recombines TRBV15 with TRBJ1-1; TCRdb lists TRBD1, though no DNA is available to test this call. Germline assignment: CDR1 LNHNV and CDR2 YYDKDF (reference sequence). This CDR3 has 12 amino acids. The CDR3 here is CATSRAEGKAFF. The full variable domain, its missing parts supplied by reference TRBV15 and TRBJ1-1, is DAMVIQNPRYQVTQFGKPVTLSCSQTLNHNVMYWYQQKSSQAPKLLFHYYDKDFNNEADTPDNFQSRRPNTSFCFLDIRSPGLGDTAMYLCATSRAEGKAFFGQGTRLTVV.

The chain combines TRBV30 with TRBJ1-1; lacking DNA, the TRBD1 call made by TCRdb goes unchecked. Germline V gene sequence: CDR1 GTSNPN, CDR2 SVGIG (reference sequence). The CDR3 spans 13 residues. The CDR3 reads CAWGGVMNTEAFF.

This chain joins TRBV7-8 and TRBJ2-5; TCRdb gives TRBD2 as the D gene, but with no DNA this cannot be confirmed. CDR1 and CDR2 from the germline V gene are SGHVS and FQNEAQ. The CDR3 runs 16 residues. The CDR3 is CASSLAELAVQETQYF.

V and J are TRBV29-1 and TRBJ2-1; the D call from TCRdb, TRBD1, cannot be confirmed without DNA. The CDR3 extends over 14 amino acids. The germline gives CDR1 SQVTM, CDR2 ANQGSEA. CDR3 sequence reads: CSVEDRQGQDEQFF.